These 22 T cell receptor beta chains originate from one sample sequenced in a study of a mutant IDH1 vaccine in newly diagnosed glioma (dated by TCRdb to about 2021). The library was obtained by the immunoSEQ multiplex PCR assay. Not all clones reach the TCRdb copy of this immuneACCESS table, which keeps in-frame sequences only. Checked studies attribute under half of the gap to unresolved V genes and leave the rest unexplained. Across this sample there are approximately 41,000 clones, with less than 95% seen only once. The top ten clonotypes cover about 3.9% of the sample. This specimen's time point label, interpreted: week 23, last vaccination. A 20-mer mutant IDH1 peptide at 300 micrograms in Montanide made up each vaccine dose, which was injected subcutaneously together with topical imiquimod. Their cognate antigens are unknown. The source was PBMCs, collected from a glioma patient whose treatment included an IDH1 peptide vaccine. Receptors were obtained from a man in his forties or fifties with glioma.

The V gene is TRBV30, the J gene TRBJ1-1; D is uncertain. V was trimmed by 3 bases and J by 5 bases, leaving 22 bases between them. The CDR3 is 16 residues long. Germline loops: CDR1 GTSNPN, CDR2 SVGIG (reference sequence). This CDR3 reads CAWSVMGRVRRTEAFF. The CDR3, as DNA: TGTGCCTGGAGCGTAATGGGAAGGGTGAGGCGTACTGAAGCTTTCTTT.

This rearrangement joins TRBV6-5 to TRBJ2-5; TRBD2 aligns across 12 bases. V was clipped by 6 bases and J by 5 bases; unmatched bases: 7. Germline V CDR1 and CDR2: MNHEY, SVGAGI. The CDR3 contains 15 residues. Here the CDR3 DNA reads TGTGCCAGCAGACGGACTAGCGGGAAGCGGGAGACCCAGTACTTC. Amino acids: CASRRTSGKRETQYF.

For the CDR3, the DNA is TGTGCCAGCACCCGTAGCGGGAGTGACTACGAGCAGTACTTC. Residues: CASTRSGSDYEQYF. This chain uses TRBV28 with TRBJ2-7; 9 positions match TRBD2. Germline assignment: CDR1 MDHEN and CDR2 SYDVKM. CDR3 size: 14 residues. V dropped 7 bases and J dropped 3; count of bases not matched to a gene: 7.

The chain has TRBV10-1 and TRBJ2-5, with 10 nucleotides matching TRBD1. The V segment lost 4 bases and the J segment 4 bases; nucleotides outside the gene matches: 9. The CDR3 is 16 residues long. The V gene's germline CDR1 is WNHNN and CDR2 SYGVQD (reference sequence). The CDR3 loop is CASSARRDRGRETQYF. CDR3 bases: TGCGCCAGCAGTGCCCGCCGGGACAGGGGCAGAGAGACCCAGTACTTC.

V and J are TRBV9 and TRBJ2-1; D not certain. CDR1 is SGDLS, CDR2 YYNGEE, per germline. This CDR3 comprises 14 residues. V lost 5 bases to trimming and J lost 2 bases, with 11 bases between them. The CDR3 here is CASSMSGTYNEQFF. The CDR3 region has the DNA TGTGCCAGCAGTATGTCGGGTACCTACAATGAGCAGTTCTTC.

The V gene is TRBV6-5, the J gene TRBJ2-7; 11 positions match TRBD2. With V trimmed by 0 bases and J by 2 bases, 0 bases remained unmatched. Germline CDR1 and CDR2: MNHEY and SVGAGI. This CDR3 spans 15 amino acids. CDR3 DNA: TGTGCCAGCAGTTACTCGACTAGCGGGGCCTACGAGCAGTACTTC. Protein sequence: CASSYSTSGAYEQYF.

V gene TRBV5-5 combines with J gene TRBJ2-3, with 8 positions matching TRBD1. The CDR3 sequence is 15 residues long. The junction had 4 bases not matched to a gene; V was cut back by 2 bases and J by 2 bases. Germline lookup yields CDR1 SGHKS and CDR2 YYEKEE (reference sequence). CDR3 in amino acids: CASSFGQGFTDTQYF. The DNA for the CDR3 is TGTGCCAGCAGCTTTGGACAGGGATTCACAGATACGCAGTATTTT.

The V and J genes are TRBV29-1 and TRBJ2-3, with 11 bases that match TRBD2. The J segment lost 2 bases and the V segment lost 2 bases, leaving 12 bases of the junction unmatched. The CDR3 extends over 18 amino acids. Germline assignment: CDR1 SQVTM and CDR2 ANQGSEA. For the CDR3, the DNA is TGCAGCGTTGAACTAGAATGGTTGGGACTAGCGGCCACAGATACGCAGTATTTT. Translated, it gives CSVELEWLGLAATDTQYF.

The chain has TRBV5-1 and TRBJ2-7; TRBD2 agrees at 9 bases. From germline, CDR1 is SGHRS and CDR2 YFSETQ. The CDR3 extends over 16 amino acids. Trimming cost V 1 base and J 7 bases; bases outside gene matches: 12. The CDR3 is CASSLSASGEPWEQYF. The CDR3 coding sequence is TGCGCCAGCAGCTTGTCGGCTAGCGGGGAACCTTGGGAGCAGTACTTC.

This chain links TRBV28 with TRBJ1-2, with TRBD1 as a possible D gene (5 bases). The germline V gene has CDR1 MDHEN and CDR2 SYDVKM. CDR3 length equals 14 residues. Deletions cut 6 bases from V and 7 bases from J, with 18 bases between. CDR3 sequence (DNA): TGTGCCAGCAGGACCTCCGGGACGACGGGTGGCTACACCTTC. Amino acids: CASRTSGTTGGYTF.

Written as DNA, the CDR3 is TGTGCCAGCAGTTACTCGGGGGGGACAGGGGAGACCCAGTACTTC. Translation gives CASSYSGGTGETQYF. The J gene is TRBJ2-5, the V gene TRBV6-5; 9 bases are a match to TRBD1. Germline V gene sequence: CDR1 MNHEY, CDR2 SVGAGI. J was trimmed by 5 bases and V by 0 bases; bases with no gene match: 4. This CDR3 spans 15 amino acids.

V is TRBV7-2 and J is TRBJ2-2; D uncertain. Trimming left V 2 bases short and J 1 base short, with 5 bases between. Germline CDR1 reads SGHTA; CDR2 reads FQGNSA. This CDR3 has 14 amino acids. DNA for the CDR3: TGTGCCAGCAGCTTATCCCAGAACACCGGGGAGCTGTTTTTT. Its protein product is CASSLSQNTGELFF.

The J gene is TRBJ2-5, the V gene TRBV2; the D gene is possibly TRBD2 (6 bases). Trimming pared 3 bases from V and 4 bases from J, leaving 15 bases between. In germline, CDR1 is SNHLY, CDR2 FYNNEI. The CDR3 has 15 amino acids. The CDR3 coding sequence is TGTGCCAGCAGTGAGAGGGACTCGTGGGGAGAGACCCAGTACTTC. This gives the protein CASSERDSWGETQYF.

This clone was seen a single time. The rearrangement links TRBV15 to TRBJ1-2, with a tentative D call TRBD1 (5 bases). Germline V lookup: CDR1 LNHNV, CDR2 YYDKDF (reference sequence). The CDR3 spans 16 residues. With 0 bases removed from V and 8 bases from J, the gap between germline ends came to 19 bases. Here the CDR3 DNA reads TGTGCCACCAGCAGAGATCGGAGACAGAGGGGCGAAGGCTACACCTTC. Protein: CATSRDRRQRGEGYTF.

The chain combines TRBV6-5 with TRBJ1-5; TRBD1 aligns across 8 bases. This CDR3 spans 14 amino acids. Germline V CDR1 and CDR2: MNHEY, SVGAGI. The ends lost 2 bases at V and 9 bases at J; junction bases unmatched: 6. The CDR3 DNA is TGTGCCAGCAGTTACACGACAGGGGACGGGCCCCAGCATTTT. Its translation is CASSYTTGDGPQHF.

V and J are TRBV11-1 and TRBJ2-1, with D possibly TRBD2 on 6 matching bases. CDR1 and CDR2 from the germline V gene are SGHAT and FQDESV (reference sequence). Trimming removed 7 bases at V and 5 bases at J, with 15 bases between. The CDR3 totals 14 residues. CDR3 residues: CASTMASEHNEQFF. CDR3 nucleotide sequence: TGTGCCAGCACGATGGCTAGCGAGCACAATGAGCAGTTCTTC.

The chain has TRBV19 and TRBJ2-5; possibly TRBD2 for D (6 bases). Trimming cost V 1 base and J 2 bases, with 8 bases left between them. Looked up from germline, CDR1 is LNHDA and CDR2 is SQIVND (reference sequence). The CDR3 spans 14 residues. In DNA form, the CDR3 reads TGTGCCAGTAGTATAGCGGGGGAGCAAGAGACCCAGTACTTC. This translates into CASSIAGEQETQYF.

The genes are TRBV29-1 and TRBJ1-1, with a possible D match to TRBD1 (6 bases). Germline-derived CDR1 and CDR2 are SQVTM and ANQGSEA. Trimming removed 7 bases from V and 5 bases from J, with 20 bases in between. There are 14 residues in the CDR3. For the CDR3, the DNA is TGCAGCGCTGGACAGAACATTGTTGGTACTGAAGCTTTCTTT. Amino acid sequence: CSAGQNIVGTEAFF. The full variable domain, rest sourced from reference TRBV29-1 and TRBJ1-1, is SAVISQKPSRDICQRGTSLTIQCQVDSQVTMMFWYRQQPGQSLTLIATANQGSEATYESGFVIDKFPISRPNLTFSTLTVSNMSPEDSSIYLCSAGQNIVGTEAFFGQGTRLTVV.

The genes are TRBV10-3 and TRBJ2-3, with no clear D. V gave up 7 bases and J gave up 0 bases, with 2 bases separating them. From germline, CDR1 is ENHRY and CDR2 SYGVKD. The CDR3 spans 11 residues. CDR3 in amino acids: CAIKSTDTQYF. CDR3 nucleotides: TGTGCCATCAAGAGCACAGATACGCAGTATTTT.

The rearrangement joins TRBV4-3 to TRBJ1-2, with D possibly matching TRBD1 (6 bases). Trimming stripped 4 bases from V and 5 bases from J, with 17 bases between. Per germline, CDR1 LGHNA and CDR2 YSLEER. This CDR3 contains 15 residues. CDR3 protein: CASSPSSTGKYGYTF. In DNA, the CDR3 is TGCGCCAGCAGCCCGTCCTCTACAGGGAAATATGGCTACACCTTC.

The V call is TRBV14, the J call TRBJ1-2, with D unresolved. V was trimmed by 2 bases and J by 7 bases, leaving 14 bases between them. The CDR3 is 14 residues long. CDR1 is SGHDN and CDR2 is FVKESK in the germline V gene. The CDR3 here is CASSQPNPSVGYTF. CDR3 in DNA: TGTGCCAGCAGCCAACCGAACCCTTCGGTTGGCTACACCTTC. Filled out from reference TRBV14 and TRBJ1-2, the complete variable domain reads EAGVTQFPSHSVIEKGQTVTLRCDPISGHDNLYWYRRVMGKEIKFLLHFVKESKQDESGMPNNRFLAERTGGTYSTLKVQPAELEDSGVYFCASSQPNPSVGYTFGSGTRLTVV.

This rearrangement joins TRBV19 to TRBJ1-5, with D possibly being TRBD1 (5 bases). Per germline, CDR1 LNHDA and CDR2 SQIVND (reference sequence). CDR3 length: 13 residues. Trimming shortened V by 10 bases and J by 3 bases, and 13 bases separated the two germline ends. The CDR3 loop is CATSRGPNQPQHF. The CDR3, as DNA: TGTGCCACTAGCCGGGGCCCCAATCAGCCCCAGCATTTT.